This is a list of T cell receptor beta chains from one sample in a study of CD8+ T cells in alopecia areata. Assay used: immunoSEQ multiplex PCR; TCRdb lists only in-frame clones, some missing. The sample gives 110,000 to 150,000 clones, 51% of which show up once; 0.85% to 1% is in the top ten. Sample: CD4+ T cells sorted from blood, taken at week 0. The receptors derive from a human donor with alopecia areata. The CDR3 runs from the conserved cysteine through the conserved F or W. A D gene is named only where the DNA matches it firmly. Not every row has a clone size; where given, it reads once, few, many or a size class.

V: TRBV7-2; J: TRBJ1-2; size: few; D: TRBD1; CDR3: CASSLTGGYGYTF; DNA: TGTGCCAGCAGCTTGACAGGGGGCTATGGCTACACCTTC
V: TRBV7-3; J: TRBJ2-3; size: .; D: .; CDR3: CASSQGSHTDTQYF; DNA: TGTGCCAGCTCCCAGGGGTCCCACACAGATACGCAGTATTTT
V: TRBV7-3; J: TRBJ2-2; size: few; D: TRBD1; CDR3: CASTLQGTAGELFF; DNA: TGTGCCAGCACCCTACAGGGGACCGCCGGGGAGCTGTTTTTT
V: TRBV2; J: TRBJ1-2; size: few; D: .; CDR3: CASNEGNYGYTF; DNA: TGTGCCAGCAACGAGGGGAACTATGGCTACACCTTC
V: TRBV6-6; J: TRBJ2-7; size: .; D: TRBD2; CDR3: CASSTSGSGYEQYF; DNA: TGTGCCAGCAGTACGAGCGGGAGCGGGTACGAGCAGTACTTC
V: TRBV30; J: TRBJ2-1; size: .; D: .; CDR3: CAWSVGQGIRQFF; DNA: TGTGCCTGGAGTGTAGGGCAGGGTATAAGGCAGTTCTTC
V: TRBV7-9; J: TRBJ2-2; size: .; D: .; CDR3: CASSLEGFGELFF; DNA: TGTGCCAGCAGCTTAGAAGGGTTCGGGGAGCTGTTTTTT
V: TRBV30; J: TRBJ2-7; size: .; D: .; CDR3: CALGSLDEQYF; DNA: TGTGCCCTAGGGAGTCTCGACGAGCAGTACTTC
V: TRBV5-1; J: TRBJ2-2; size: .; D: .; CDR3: CASSPDSTPGELFF; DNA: TGCGCCAGCAGCCCGGACAGTACTCCCGGGGAGCTGTTTTTT
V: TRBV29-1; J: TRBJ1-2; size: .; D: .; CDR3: CSVEDPAARLNGYTF; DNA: TGCAGCGTTGAAGATCCGGCGGCAAGACTGAATGGCTACACCTTC
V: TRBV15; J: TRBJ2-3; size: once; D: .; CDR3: CATSRVKEAPRTDTQYF; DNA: TGTGCCACCAGCAGAGTGAAGGAAGCTCCTCGCACAGATACGCAGTATTTT
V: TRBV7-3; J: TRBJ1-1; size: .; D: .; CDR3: CASSLTGPNTEAFF; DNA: TGTGCCAGCAGCTTAACGGGCCCGAACACTGAAGCTTTCTTT
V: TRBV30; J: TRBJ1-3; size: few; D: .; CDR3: CAWHRAGNTIYF; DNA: TGTGCCTGGCACAGGGCTGGAAACACCATATATTTT
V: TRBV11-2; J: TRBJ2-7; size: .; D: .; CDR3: CASKPGAGTWGEQYF; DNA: TGTGCCAGCAAGCCCGGGGCAGGGACGTGGGGCGAGCAGTACTTC
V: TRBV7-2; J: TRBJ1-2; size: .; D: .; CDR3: CASSFPGRGNYGYTF; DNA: TGTGCCAGCAGCTTCCCTGGGCGGGGAAACTATGGCTACACCTTC
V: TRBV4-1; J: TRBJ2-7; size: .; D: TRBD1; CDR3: CASSLAGTEEEQYF; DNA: TGCGCCAGCAGCCTGGCCGGGACAGAAGAAGAGCAGTACTTC
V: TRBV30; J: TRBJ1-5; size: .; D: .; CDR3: CAWSHKSSSNQPQHF; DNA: TGTGCCTGGAGTCATAAATCTTCTAGCAATCAGCCCCAGCATTTT
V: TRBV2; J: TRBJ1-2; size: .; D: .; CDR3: CASSEDYGYTF; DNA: TGTGCCAGCAGTGAGGACTATGGCTACACCTTC
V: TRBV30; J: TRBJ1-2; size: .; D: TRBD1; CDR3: CAWSPGGQGFGYTF; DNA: TGTGCCTGGAGCCCGGGGGGACAGGGGTTCGGCTACACCTTC
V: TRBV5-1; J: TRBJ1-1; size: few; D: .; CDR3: CASSAGALNTEAFF; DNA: TGCGCCAGCAGCGCGGGGGCCCTGAACACTGAAGCTTTCTTT
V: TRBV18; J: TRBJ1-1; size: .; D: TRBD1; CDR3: CASSLYHQGEEAFF; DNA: TGTGCCAGCTCACTTTACCATCAGGGGGAGGAAGCTTTCTTT
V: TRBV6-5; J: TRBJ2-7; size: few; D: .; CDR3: CASSRDGSYEQYF; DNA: TGTGCCAGCAGTAGGGACGGCTCCTACGAGCAGTACTTC
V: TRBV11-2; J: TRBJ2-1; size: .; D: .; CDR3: CASSFTRDNEQFF; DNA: TGTGCCAGCAGCTTTACGCGGGACAATGAGCAGTTCTTC
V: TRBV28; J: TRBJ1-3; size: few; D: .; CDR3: CASSSAQGRRGNTIYF; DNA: TGTGCCAGCAGTTCCGCACAGGGTAGGAGAGGAAACACCATATATTTT
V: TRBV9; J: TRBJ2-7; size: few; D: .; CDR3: CASSVTGTSTYEQYF; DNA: TGTGCCAGCAGCGTCACCGGGACATCGACCTACGAGCAGTACTTC
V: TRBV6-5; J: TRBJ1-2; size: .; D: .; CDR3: CASSQRQVFHYGYTF; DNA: TGTGCCAGCAGTCAACGACAGGTTTTCCACTATGGCTACACCTTC
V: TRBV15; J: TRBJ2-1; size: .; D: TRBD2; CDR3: CATSRDLPSGTYNEQFF; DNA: TGTGCCACCAGCAGAGATCTCCCTAGCGGCACCTACAATGAGCAGTTCTTC
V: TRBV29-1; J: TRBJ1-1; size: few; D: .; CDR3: CSVVRADTEAFF; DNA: TGCAGCGTTGTAAGGGCGGACACTGAAGCTTTCTTT
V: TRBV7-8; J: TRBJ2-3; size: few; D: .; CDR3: CASSLAQGQTQYF; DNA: TGTGCCAGCAGCTTAGCGCAGGGCCAGACGCAGTATTTT
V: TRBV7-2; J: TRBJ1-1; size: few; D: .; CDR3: CASSQQLNTEAFF; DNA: TGTGCCAGCAGCCAACAGTTGAACACTGAAGCTTTCTTT
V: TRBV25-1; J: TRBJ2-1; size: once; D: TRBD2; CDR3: CASSDPGTSGNEQFF; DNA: TGTGCCAGCAGTGACCCCGGGACTAGCGGGAATGAGCAGTTCTTC
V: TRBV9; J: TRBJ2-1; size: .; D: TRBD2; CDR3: CASSVDSGSYNEQFF; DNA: TGTGCCAGCAGCGTAGATAGCGGGAGCTACAATGAGCAGTTCTTC
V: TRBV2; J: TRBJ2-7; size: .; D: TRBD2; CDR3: CASSEGPQLAGVSYEQYF; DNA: TGTGCCAGCAGTGAAGGACCCCAACTAGCGGGAGTTTCCTACGAGCAGTACTTC
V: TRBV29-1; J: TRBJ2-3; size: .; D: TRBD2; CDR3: CSVEGLAGLSTDTQYF; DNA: TGCAGCGTTGAGGGACTAGCGGGGCTAAGCACAGATACGCAGTATTTT
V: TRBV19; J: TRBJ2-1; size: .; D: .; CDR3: CASSGPERSSYNEQFF; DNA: TGTGCCAGTAGTGGCCCGGAGCGGAGCTCCTACAATGAGCAGTTCTTC
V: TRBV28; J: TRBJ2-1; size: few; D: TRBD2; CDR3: CAAGLAGVKRQFF; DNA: TGTGCCGCGGGACTAGCGGGAGTTAAGAGGCAGTTCTTC
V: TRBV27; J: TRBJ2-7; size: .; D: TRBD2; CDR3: CASSNQREWGEQYF; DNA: TGTGCCAGCAGTAACCAGCGGGAGTGGGGCGAGCAGTACTTC
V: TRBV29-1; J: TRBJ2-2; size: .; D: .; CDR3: CSVANTGNGELFF; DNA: TGCAGCGTAGCTAATACAGGAAACGGGGAGCTGTTTTTT
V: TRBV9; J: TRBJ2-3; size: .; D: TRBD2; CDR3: CASSGDYHSTDTQYF; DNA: TGTGCCAGCAGCGGGGACTACCACTCCACAGATACGCAGTATTTT
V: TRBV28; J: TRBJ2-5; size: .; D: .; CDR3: CASRAGTQYF; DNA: TGTGCCAGCAGGGCGGGGACCCAGTACTTC
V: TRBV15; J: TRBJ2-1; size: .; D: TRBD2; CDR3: CATSRGVAGGGYNEQFF; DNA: TGTGCCACCAGCAGAGGAGTGGCGGGAGGGGGCTACAATGAGCAGTTCTTC
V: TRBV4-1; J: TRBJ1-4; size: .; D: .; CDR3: CASSSRGRAAATNEKLFF; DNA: TGCGCCAGCAGCTCCCGGGGGAGGGCCGCGGCAACTAATGAAAAACTGTTTTTT
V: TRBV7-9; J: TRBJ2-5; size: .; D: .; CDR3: CASSLDYHWDKGKETQYF; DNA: TGTGCCAGCAGCTTAGACTATCATTGGGATAAGGGGAAAGAGACCCAGTACTTC
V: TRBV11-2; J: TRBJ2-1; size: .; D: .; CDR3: CASGAGNRNEQFF; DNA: TGTGCCAGCGGTGCTGGGAATAGGAATGAGCAGTTCTTC
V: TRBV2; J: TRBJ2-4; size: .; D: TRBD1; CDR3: CASSEGGTGGTIQYF; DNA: TGTGCCAGCAGTGAAGGGGGGACAGGGGGCACCATTCAGTACTTC
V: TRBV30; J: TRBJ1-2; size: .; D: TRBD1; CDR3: CAWRQRSGGWSYGYTF; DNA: TGTGCCTGGAGACAAAGATCAGGGGGCTGGAGCTATGGCTACACCTTC
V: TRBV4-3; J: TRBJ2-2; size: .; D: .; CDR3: CASSQGVDAGELFF; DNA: TGCGCCAGCAGCCAGGGGGTGGACGCCGGGGAGCTGTTTTTT
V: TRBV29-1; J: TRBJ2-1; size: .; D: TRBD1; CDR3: CSVRQGRYNEQFF; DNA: TGCAGCGTGCGACAGGGCCGATACAATGAGCAGTTCTTC
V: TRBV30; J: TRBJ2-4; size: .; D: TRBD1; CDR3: CAWSVLLGQGGVKNIQYF; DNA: TGTGCCTGGAGTGTACTCCTGGGACAGGGAGGGGTCAAAAACATTCAGTACTTC
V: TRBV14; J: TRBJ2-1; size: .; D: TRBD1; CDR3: CASSPLTGREQFF; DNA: TGTGCCAGCAGCCCCTTGACAGGGCGCGAGCAGTTCTTC
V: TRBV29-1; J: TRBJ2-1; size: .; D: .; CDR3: CSVGREFNEQFF; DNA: TGCAGCGTTGGACGGGAGTTCAATGAGCAGTTCTTC
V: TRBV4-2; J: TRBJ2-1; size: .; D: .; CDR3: CASSQEMGRSQFF; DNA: TGTGCCAGCAGCCAAGAGATGGGCAGGTCGCAGTTCTTC